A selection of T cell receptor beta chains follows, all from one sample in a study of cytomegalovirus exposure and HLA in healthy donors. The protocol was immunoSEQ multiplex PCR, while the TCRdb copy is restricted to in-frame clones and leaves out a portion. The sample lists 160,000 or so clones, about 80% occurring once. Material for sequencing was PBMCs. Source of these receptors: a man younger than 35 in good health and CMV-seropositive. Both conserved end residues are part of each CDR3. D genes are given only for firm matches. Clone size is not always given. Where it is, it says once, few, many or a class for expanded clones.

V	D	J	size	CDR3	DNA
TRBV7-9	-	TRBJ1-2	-	CASSPVTAANYGYTF	TGTGCCAGCAGCCCTGTGACAGCCGCTAACTATGGCTACACCTTC
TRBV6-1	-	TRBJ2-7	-	CASSEWSNSYEQYF	TGTGCCAGCAGCGAGTGGAGTAACTCCTACGAGCAGTACTTC
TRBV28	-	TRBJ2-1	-	CASSFLTGMENEQFF	TGTGCCAGCAGTTTCCTGACCGGTATGGAGAATGAGCAGTTCTTC
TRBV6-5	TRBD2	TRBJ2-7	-	CASSYGLAGGYEQYF	TGTGCCAGCAGTTACGGACTAGCGGGAGGGTACGAGCAGTACTTC
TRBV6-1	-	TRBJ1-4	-	CASRGQAPNEKLFF	TGTGCCAGCAGGGGCCAGGCCCCTAATGAAAAACTGTTTTTT
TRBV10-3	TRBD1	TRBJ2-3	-	CAISESRTGQGTDTQYF	TGTGCCATCAGTGAGTCCCGTACAGGACAGGGCACAGATACGCAGTATTTT
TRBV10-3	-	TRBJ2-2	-	CAISVFSRENTGELFF	TGTGCCATCAGTGTCTTCTCGAGGGAGAACACCGGGGAGCTGTTTTTT
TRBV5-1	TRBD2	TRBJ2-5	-	CASSLTSRLAGGLETQYF	TGCGCCAGCAGCTTGACCTCGCGACTAGCGGGAGGATTAGAGACCCAGTACTTC
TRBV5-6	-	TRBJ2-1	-	CASSLPDWDNEQFF	TGTGCCAGCAGCCTCCCTGACTGGGACAATGAGCAGTTCTTC
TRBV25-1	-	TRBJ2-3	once	CASSAGFGFDTQYF	TGTGCCAGCAGTGCAGGGTTTGGGTTTGATACGCAGTATTTT
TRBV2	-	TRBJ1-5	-	CASSDGYSNQPQHF	TGTGCCAGCAGTGACGGGTATAGCAATCAGCCCCAGCATTTT
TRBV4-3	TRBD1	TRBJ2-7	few	CASSLSGQGHEQYF	TGCGCCAGCAGCCTAAGCGGACAGGGCCACGAGCAGTACTTC
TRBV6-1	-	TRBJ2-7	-	CASTTTTGQQQYF	TGTGCCAGCACCACCACCACGGGACAACAGCAGTACTTC
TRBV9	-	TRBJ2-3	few	CASSVEGGADTQYF	TGTGCCAGCAGCGTAGAAGGGGGGGCTGATACGCAGTATTTT
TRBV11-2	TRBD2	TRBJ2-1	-	CASSLEKGLDNEQFF	TGTGCCAGCAGCTTAGAAAAAGGACTAGACAATGAGCAGTTCTTC
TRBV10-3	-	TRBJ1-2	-	CAISDMDNLIGGYTF	TGTGCCATCAGTGATATGGACAACCTGATAGGGGGCTACACCTTC
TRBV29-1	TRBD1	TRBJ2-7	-	CSVEDRDRGHEQYF	TGCAGCGTTGAAGATCGGGACAGGGGTCACGAGCAGTACTTC
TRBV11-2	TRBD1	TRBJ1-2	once	CASSLGRGRSGYTF	TGTGCCAGCAGCTTAGGAAGGGGGCGGAGTGGCTACACCTTC
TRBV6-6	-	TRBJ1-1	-	CASSIYTEAFF	TGTGCCAGCAGTATCTACACTGAAGCTTTCTTT
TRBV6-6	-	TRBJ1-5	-	CASTIRPENQPQHF	TGTGCCAGCACCATCCGGCCGGAGAATCAGCCCCAGCATTTT
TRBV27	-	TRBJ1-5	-	CASSRGSNQPQHF	TGTGCCAGCAGTCGGGGAAGTAATCAGCCCCAGCATTTT
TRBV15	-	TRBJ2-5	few	CATSPRGDRQETQYF	TGTGCCACCAGCCCGAGAGGTGACAGACAAGAGACCCAGTACTTC
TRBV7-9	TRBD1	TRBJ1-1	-	CASSVGQGVNTEAFF	TGTGCCAGCAGCGTCGGACAGGGGGTGAACACTGAAGCTTTCTTT
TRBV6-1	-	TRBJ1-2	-	CASSEMRVVYGYTF	TGTGCCAGCAGTGAAATGAGAGTGGTCTATGGCTACACCTTC
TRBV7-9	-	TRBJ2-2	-	CASSSRSSTGELFF	TGTGCCAGCAGCTCCCGGAGTTCTACCGGGGAGCTGTTTTTT
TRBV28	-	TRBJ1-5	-	CASETGLQPQHF	TGTGCCAGCGAAACAGGGCTCCAGCCCCAGCATTTT
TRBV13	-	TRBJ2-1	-	CASSLARDYNEQFF	TGTGCCAGCAGCTTAGCCCGGGACTACAATGAGCAGTTCTTC
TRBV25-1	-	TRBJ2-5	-	CASSRFGLQETQYF	TGTGCCAGCAGCAGATTTGGTTTACAAGAGACCCAGTACTTC
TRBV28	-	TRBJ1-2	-	CASSQPGVDIGGYTF	TGTGCCAGCAGTCAGCCAGGGGTGGATATTGGCGGCTACACCTTC
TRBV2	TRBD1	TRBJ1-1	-	CASRIQGGGTEAFF	TGTGCCAGCAGGATTCAGGGGGGAGGCACTGAAGCTTTCTTT
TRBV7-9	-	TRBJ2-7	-	CASSLSDSYEQYF	TGTGCCAGCAGCCTTTCGGACAGTTACGAGCAGTACTTC
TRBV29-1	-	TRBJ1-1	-	CSVWGEIPSDTEAFF	TGCAGCGTTTGGGGCGAAATACCATCGGACACTGAAGCTTTCTTT
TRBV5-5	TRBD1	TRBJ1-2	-	CASSLGTGSFNYGYTF	TGTGCCAGCAGCTTGGGGACAGGGTCTTTCAACTATGGCTACACCTTC
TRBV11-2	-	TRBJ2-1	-	CASSFSAGGYEQFF	TGTGCCAGCAGCTTCAGCGCGGGTGGCTATGAGCAGTTCTTC
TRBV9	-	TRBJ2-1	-	CASSVAGVLDEQFF	TGTGCCAGCAGCGTAGCCGGGGTTTTGGATGAGCAGTTCTTC
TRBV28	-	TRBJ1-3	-	CASSFRGNTIYF	TGTGCCAGCAGTTTCCGTGGAAACACCATATATTTT
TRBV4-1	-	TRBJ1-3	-	CASSPDRHSGNTIYF	TGCGCCAGCAGCCCCGACCGACACTCTGGAAACACCATATATTTT
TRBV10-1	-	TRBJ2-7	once	CASSADSYEQYF	TGCGCCAGCAGTGCGGACTCCTACGAGCAGTACTTC
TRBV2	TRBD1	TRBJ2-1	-	CASSGRAGGMDEQFF	TGTGCCAGTTCTGGTCGGGCAGGGGGCATGGATGAGCAGTTCTTC
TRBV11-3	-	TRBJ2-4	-	CASSLFGGVNIQYF	TGTGCCAGCAGCTTATTCGGCGGGGTAAACATTCAGTACTTC
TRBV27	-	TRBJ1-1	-	CASSQIRGIDTEAFF	TGTGCCAGCAGTCAAATCAGGGGTATTGACACTGAAGCTTTCTTT
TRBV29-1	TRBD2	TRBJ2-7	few	CSVAAGRLAGLRDEQYF	TGCAGCGTTGCCGCAGGGAGGCTAGCGGGGCTTAGGGACGAGCAGTACTTC
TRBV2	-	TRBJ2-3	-	CASSDTGKENF	TGTGCCAGCAGTGATACGGGGAAGGAGAATTTT
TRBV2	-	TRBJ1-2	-	CASQQDTYGYTF	TGTGCCAGTCAACAGGATACCTATGGCTACACCTTC
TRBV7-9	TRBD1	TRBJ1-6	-	CASSRDRDNSPLHF	TGTGCCAGCAGCAGAGACAGGGATAATTCACCCCTCCACTTT
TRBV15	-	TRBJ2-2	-	CATSRDLESGELFF	TGTGCCACCAGCAGAGATCTGGAGAGCGGGGAGCTGTTTTTT
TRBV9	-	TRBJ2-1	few	CASSSQDYYNEQFF	TGTGCCAGCAGCTCCCAAGACTACTACAATGAGCAGTTCTTC
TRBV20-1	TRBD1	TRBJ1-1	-	CSAPQGAEAFF	TGCAGTGCGCCCCAGGGGGCTGAAGCTTTCTTT
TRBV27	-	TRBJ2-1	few	CASSVAGAYNEQFF	TGTGCCAGCAGTGTGGCTGGTGCCTACAATGAGCAGTTCTTC
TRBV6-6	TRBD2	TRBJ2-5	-	CASSYLLAGLQETQYF	TGTGCCAGCAGTTACTTACTAGCGGGCCTCCAAGAGACCCAGTACTTC
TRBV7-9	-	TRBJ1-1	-	CASSLDRESSEAFF	TGTGCCAGCAGCTTAGACAGGGAGTCGTCTGAAGCTTTCTTT
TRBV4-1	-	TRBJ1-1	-	CASSQDWRGNTEAFF	TGCGCCAGCAGCCAAGATTGGCGGGGGAACACTGAAGCTTTCTTT
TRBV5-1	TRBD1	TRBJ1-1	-	CASSARQGGANTEAFF	TGCGCCAGCAGCGCCCGTCAGGGGGGCGCGAACACTGAAGCTTTCTTT
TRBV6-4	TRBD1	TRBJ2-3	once	CASSSTGGTDTQYF	TGTGCCAGCAGTTCGACAGGGGGCACAGATACGCAGTATTTT
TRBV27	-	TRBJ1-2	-	CASSSPQTGNYGYTF	TGTGCCAGCAGTTCCCCCCAAACAGGGAACTATGGCTACACCTTC
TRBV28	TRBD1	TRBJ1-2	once	CASNSLHSGQVNEYYTF	TGTGCCAGCAACTCTCTGCACTCGGGACAGGTTAACGAGTACTACACCTTC
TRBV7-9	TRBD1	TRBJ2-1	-	CASSARDRGNEQFF	TGTGCCAGCAGCGCGAGGGACAGGGGAAATGAGCAGTTCTTC
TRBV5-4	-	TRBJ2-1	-	CASSLVVGALHNEQFF	TGTGCCAGCAGCTTGGTGGTGGGGGCCCTTCACAATGAGCAGTTCTTC
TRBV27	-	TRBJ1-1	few	CASSLSVGQLNTEAFF	TGTGCCAGCAGTTTATCGGTCGGACAGTTAAACACTGAAGCTTTCTTT